These T cell receptor beta chains were read from a single sample in a study of blood T cell repertoires in COVID-19. Libraries were prepared by immunoSEQ multiplex PCR; TCRdb keeps only in-frame clonotypes and omits some of them. The sample contains 300,000 or so clones, roughly 91% of which appear only once. The sample comprised peripheral blood. The source of these receptors is a man aged 50-60 years with active or convalescent COVID-19. CDR3s include the opening cysteine and the closing phenylalanine or tryptophan. Each record gives: V gene, D gene, J gene, clone size, CDR3 DNA, CDR3 protein. D genes are given only for firm matches. A clone size is listed for some rows: how often the clone was seen (once, few, many), or a class if it is expanded.

>TRBV9|.|TRBJ2-1|.
TGTGCCAGCAGCGTAGGTTTCGATGAGCAGTTCTTC
CASSVGFDEQFF
>TRBV10-3|.|TRBJ2-1|.
TGTGCCATCGGGCTAGGCACAGGCTCCGTGGATGAGCAGTTCTTC
CAIGLGTGSVDEQFF
>TRBV28|TRBD2|TRBJ2-7|.
TGTGCCAGCAGACGGGGACTAGCGGGAGTTTTCTACGAGCAGTACTTC
CASRRGLAGVFYEQYF
>TRBV3-1/TRBV3-2|TRBD1|TRBJ1-6|.
TGTGCCAGCAGCCAAGGCTCAGGGGGAGATTCACCCCTCCACTTT
CASSQGSGGDSPLHF
>TRBV4-3|.|TRBJ1-6|.
TGCGCCAGCAGCCAAGAGGTGGCAGGAACCTCACCCCTCCACTTT
CASSQEVAGTSPLHF
>TRBV5-6|.|TRBJ1-2|.
TGTGCCAGCAGTCGCCGGGGGGGAACATATGGCTACACCTTC
CASSRRGGTYGYTF
>TRBV10-3|TRBD1|TRBJ1-1|.
TGTGCCATCAGCCCGGGACAGGGGGTGAACACTGAAGCTTTCTTT
CAISPGQGVNTEAFF
>TRBV28|TRBD1|TRBJ1-1|.
TGTGCCAGTACGACAGGGGACCCCACTGAAGCTTTCTTT
CASTTGDPTEAFF
>TRBV15|TRBD1|TRBJ2-7|.
TGTGCCACCAGCAGAGATTATAGCCAGGGGGCCTACGAGCAGTACTTC
CATSRDYSQGAYEQYF
>TRBV18|.|TRBJ1-1|.
TGTGCCAGCTCACCCCCTAGCGGTCGGGACACTGAAGCTTTCTTT
CASSPPSGRDTEAFF
>TRBV3-1/TRBV3-2|.|TRBJ1-3|.
TGTGCCAGCAGCCCGAGCGACCTCTCTGGAAACACCATATATTTT
CASSPSDLSGNTIYF
>TRBV9|TRBD2|TRBJ2-1|.
TGTGCCAGCAGCCGCGGGGGGGCCATCAATGAGCAGTTCTTC
CASSRGGAINEQFF
>TRBV4-1|.|TRBJ1-3|.
TGCGCCAGCAGCCAAGATTTGGGAACAGGGAAAAACACCATATATTTT
CASSQDLGTGKNTIYF
>TRBV28|.|TRBJ1-3|few
TGTGCCAGCAGTTTTCGCCAGGGTGGAAACACCATATATTTT
CASSFRQGGNTIYF
>TRBV5-6|TRBD1|TRBJ1-2|.
TGTGCCAGCACCACAGTAGGACAGGCCTCCCACCGCGGCGGCTACACCTTC
CASTTVGQASHRGGYTF
>TRBV5-4|TRBD2|TRBJ2-3|.
TGTGCCAGCAGCGTACCGGGACTAGAATCCACAGATACGCAGTATTTT
CASSVPGLESTDTQYF